This passage covers 3 T cell receptor beta chains from one sample sequenced in a study of molecular identifiers for immune sequencing clone quantification. TCRdb re-analysed the PCR reads in MiXCR, keeping a single row per CDR3 protein. This sample has about 640,000 distinct CDR3 sequences; just under 20% occur once, and the top ten carry 0.85%. The material sequenced was naive CD8+ T cells from blood, with Jurkat cell RNA spiked in. The subset denotes: FACS-sorted CD8+CD4-CCR7+CD45RA+ naive T cells. These receptors came from a human donor in good health. Some libraries in this study had Jurkat cell RNA spiked in.

A note on this clonotype: This may be a read error: a much more frequent sequence differs by one nucleotide. This chain uses TRBV7-9 with TRBJ2-5, with TRBD1 identical over 7 bases. J gave up 4 bases and V 5 bases, and 10 bases lay outside the gene matches. Germline assignment: CDR1 SEHNR and CDR2 FQNEAQ (reference sequence). This CDR3 is 15 amino acids long. The CDR3 reads CASSVGTEFRETQYF. The CDR3 region has the DNA TGTGCCAGCAGCGTAGGGACAGAGTTCCGAGAGACCCAGTACTTC.

This chain connects TRBV20-1 to TRBJ2-7; D is unresolved. CDR3 length equals 11 residues. Trimming took 3 bases from V and 3 from J, leaving 6 bases between them. In germline, CDR1 is DFQATT, CDR2 SNEGSKA (reference sequence). DNA for the CDR3: TGCAGTGCTAGTCCGAACTACGAGCAGTACTTC. It yields the protein CSASPNYEQYF.

In the case of this clonotype: A much larger clone differs by one base, so this may be a read error. The gene calls are TRBV2 and TRBJ2-1, with D tentatively TRBD2 (5 bases). This CDR3 contains 16 residues. Germline values: CDR1 SNHLY, CDR2 FYNNEI. Trimming removed 3 bases from V and 8 bases from J, with 20 bases in between. CDR3 residues: CASSDPSGDARDEQFF. In DNA, the CDR3 is TGTGCCAGCAGTGACCCCAGCGGAGACGCTAGGGATGAGCAGTTCTTC.